The 19 T cell receptor beta chains in this list originate from one sample, sequenced in a study of CD8 T cells in Susac syndrome. cDNA came from about 0.46 to 1 ug RNA primed by random hexamers. Using its own MiXCR run on the immunoSEQ multiplex PCR reads, TCRdb lists one record per CDR3 protein. The sample shows more than 95,000 distinct CDR3 sequences, roughly 93% of them seen only once. Source material: CD8+ T cells from PBMCs. Every receptor here comes from a human donor with multiple sclerosis.

This sequence joins TRBV30 and TRBJ1-3; the D is unclear. Deletions cut 3 bases from V and 3 bases from J, with 21 bases between. This CDR3 is 17 amino acids long. CDR1 and CDR2 (germline): GTSNPN, SVGIG (reference sequence). As DNA, the CDR3 is TGTGCCTGGAGGCGGAGGAGTCTGGGCAGCGGTGGAAACACCATATATTTT. It translates to CAWRRRSLGSGGNTIYF.

V gene TRBV15 combines with J gene TRBJ2-2, with TRBD2 as a possible D gene (6 bases). The V end was cut by 1 base, the J end by 1 base, with 16 bases between. The length of the CDR3 is 18 residues. Germline V gene sequence: CDR1 LNHNV, CDR2 YYDKDF (reference sequence). The CDR3 DNA is TGTGCCACCAGCAGAGGCCGGGTTTGGCGGGAGAACACCGGGGAGCTGTTTTTT. It encodes CATSRGRVWRENTGELFF. The variable domain in full, with the rest retrieved from reference TRBV15 and TRBJ2-2, is DAMVIQNPRYQVTQFGKPVTLSCSQTLNHNVMYWYQQKSSQAPKLLFHYYDKDFNNEADTPDNFQSRRPNTSFCFLDIRSPGLGDTAMYLCATSRGRVWRENTGELFFGEGSRLTVL.

The V gene is TRBV7-9, the J gene TRBJ2-5, with D possibly matching TRBD1 (5 bases). The CDR3 totals 14 residues. V was trimmed by 5 bases and J by 4 bases, leaving 14 bases between them. The germline gives CDR1 SEHNR, CDR2 FQNEAQ (reference sequence). The CDR3 is CASSGQGSGETQYF. The CDR3 nucleotides are TGTGCCAGCAGCGGGCAGGGTAGTGGAGAGACCCAGTACTTC. Drawing the rest from reference TRBV7-9 and TRBJ2-5, the complete variable domain is DTGVSQNPRHKITKRGQNVTFRCDPISEHNRLYWYRQTLGQGPEFLTYFQNEAQLEKSRLLSDRFSAERPKGSFSTLEIQRTEQGDSAMYLCASSGQGSGETQYFGPGTRLLVL.

The chain carries TRBV9 and TRBJ2-3, with 8 positions matching TRBD1. The CDR3 sequence is 15 residues long. The V segment lost 4 bases and the J segment 4 bases; nucleotides outside the gene matches: 8. Germline CDR1 is SGDLS and CDR2 is YYNGEE. Here the CDR3 DNA reads TGTGCCAGCAGCAGACAGGGGCGCCGGGCAGATACGCAGTATTTT. It specifies CASSRQGRRADTQYF.

The chain couples TRBV7-2 to TRBJ2-5; 9 nucleotides match TRBD1. The CDR3 is 14 residues long. Germline assignment: CDR1 SGHTA and CDR2 FQGNSA. Trimming cost V 5 bases and J 1 base; bases outside gene matches: 2. The CDR3 bases are TGTGCCAGCAGCCAGACAGGGGGCCAAGAGACCCAGTACTTC. It specifies CASSQTGGQETQYF. Together with reference TRBV7-2 and TRBJ2-5, the CDR3 gives the full variable domain: GAGVSQSPSNKVTEKGKDVELRCDPISGHTALYWYRQSLGQGLEFLIYFQGNSAPDKSGLPSDRFSAERTGGSVSTLTIQRTQQEDSAVYLCASSQTGGQETQYFGPGTRLLVL.

The V and J genes are TRBV4-2 and TRBJ1-3; D ambiguous. The length of the CDR3 is 11 residues. The germline V gene has CDR1 LGHNA and CDR2 YNFKEQ. The V gene lost 2 bases and the J gene lost 6 bases, with 2 bases spanning the gap. CDR3 in amino acids: CASSQPNTIYF. CDR3 bases: TGTGCCAGCAGCCAACCAAACACCATATATTTT.

V and J are TRBV6-6 and TRBJ1-2; D is unresolved. The CDR3 totals 12 residues. From germline, CDR1 is MNHNY and CDR2 SVGAGI (reference sequence). Trimming took 5 bases from V and 2 from J, leaving 6 bases between them. The CDR3 reads CASSTVNYGYTF. In DNA form, the CDR3 reads TGTGCCAGCAGTACAGTGAACTATGGCTACACCTTC.

J is TRBJ1-2 and V is TRBV4-1; the match to TRBD1 covers 12 bases. This CDR3 has 16 residues. Looked up from germline, CDR1 is MGHRA and CDR2 is YSYEKL. The J segment lost 1 base and the V segment lost 3 bases, leaving 3 bases of the junction unmatched. The CDR3 here is CASSQGQGAVNYGYTF. The CDR3 nucleotides are TGCGCCAGCAGCCAGGGACAGGGGGCAGTTAACTATGGCTACACCTTC.

The V gene is TRBV12-3 or TRBV12-4, the J gene TRBJ2-5; D might be TRBD1 (5 bases). This CDR3 has 14 amino acids. V lost 2 bases and J 5 bases, leaving 12 bases between the germline ends. Here the CDR3 reads CASSLTAGMETQYF. CDR3 in DNA: TGTGCCAGCAGTTTAACGGCAGGGATGGAGACCCAGTACTTC.

This chain links TRBV20-1 with TRBJ2-4; 9 bases line up with TRBD1. The length of the CDR3 is 16 residues. Germline V gene sequence: CDR1 DFQATT, CDR2 SNEGSKA (reference sequence). V gave up 3 bases and J gave up 2 bases; unmatched junction bases: 8. The chain's CDR3 is CSASFGTGWSKNIQYF. The CDR3 DNA is TGCAGTGCTAGTTTCGGGACAGGGTGGTCCAAAAACATTCAGTACTTC.

The chain couples TRBV7-3 to TRBJ2-6; D call uncertain. Looked up from germline, CDR1 is SGHTA and CDR2 is FQGTGA. The CDR3 is 15 residues long. V was cut by 1 base and J by 4 bases, with 8 bases left in between. This chain's CDR3 is CASSLNGAGANVLTF. CDR3 DNA sequence: TGTGCCAGCAGCTTAAACGGTGCGGGGGCCAACGTCCTGACTTTC.

This chain connects TRBV2 to TRBJ1-1, with D perhaps TRBD1 (5 bases). V lost 3 bases, J lost 1 base, and 9 bases lay in between. The CDR3 extends over 14 amino acids. Germline loops: CDR1 SNHLY, CDR2 FYNNEI. In DNA form, the CDR3 reads TGTGCCAGCAGTGAGGGTCAGGGGAACACTGAAGCTTTCTTT. This encodes CASSEGQGNTEAFF.

This chain joins TRBV6-5 and TRBJ2-7; TRBD2 matches 13 bases. The CDR3 extends over 19 amino acids. V lost 4 bases to trimming and J lost 4 bases; unmatched junction nucleotides: 16. Germline V lookup: CDR1 MNHEY, CDR2 SVGAGI. The CDR3 bases are TGTGCCAGCAGTTCGCTTTTGGGACTAGCGGGACCGAGCACGTACGAGCAGTACGTC. This encodes CASSSLLGLAGPSTYEQYV.

In DNA, the CDR3 is TGCGCCAGCAGCCTCATAGAACAGGGGGGGAATTCACCCCTCCACTTT. It translates to CASSLIEQGGNSPLHF. The chain links TRBV4-1 to TRBJ1-6, with 8 bases fitting TRBD1. The CDR3 loop spans 16 amino acids. The germline V gene encodes CDR1 MGHRA and CDR2 YSYEKL. J was trimmed by 7 bases and V by 4 bases; bases with no gene match: 9.

The chain combines TRBV12-5 with TRBJ2-5; D possibly matches TRBD1 or TRBD2 (6 bases each). This CDR3 contains 15 residues. Trimming left V 7 bases short and J 4 bases short, with 19 bases between. CDR1 and CDR2 from the germline V gene are LGHNT and FRNRAP. CDR3: CASAPGTLRGETQYF. CDR3 nucleotide sequence: TGTGCTAGTGCTCCAGGGACTCTCAGGGGAGAGACCCAGTACTTC.

V usage is TRBV3-1 and J usage is TRBJ2-5, with D perhaps TRBD1 or TRBD2 (5 bases each). Trimming pared 8 bases from V and 5 bases from J, leaving 12 bases between. CDR1 LGHDT and CDR2 YNNKEL come from the germline V gene (reference sequence). The CDR3 length is 12 residues. This CDR3 reads CASWDERETQYF. In DNA form, the CDR3 reads TGTGCCAGCTGGGACGAGCGGGAGACCCAGTACTTC.

J is TRBJ1-3 and V is TRBV7-9; tentative D call: TRBD1 (6 bases). Between the trimmed V and J ends, which lost 8 bases and 4 bases, there was a span of 15 bases. CDR1 and CDR2 (germline): SEHNR, FQNEAQ (reference sequence). The CDR3 loop spans 14 amino acids. The CDR3 bases are TGTGCCAGCTCGGGGCGGGGGCAAGGAAACACCATATATTTT. Encoded protein: CASSGRGQGNTIYF.

This chain joins TRBV19 and TRBJ2-1, with 8 bases identical to TRBD2. CDR1 is LNHDA, CDR2 SQIVND, per germline (reference sequence). This CDR3 region has 15 residues. After removal of 2 bases from V and 2 bases from J, the junction contained 2 bases not matched to a gene. CDR3 nucleotide sequence: TGTGCCAGTAGTATAAATAGCGGGACCTACAATGAGCAGTTCTTC. It yields the protein CASSINSGTYNEQFF.

The chain carries TRBV28 and TRBJ1-5, with no clear D. This CDR3 has 12 amino acids. Looked up from germline, CDR1 is MDHEN and CDR2 is SYDVKM. V lost 3 bases and J 6 bases, leaving 6 bases between the germline ends. CDR3 loop: CASSFMVQPQHF. Here the CDR3 DNA reads TGTGCCAGCAGTTTTATGGTTCAGCCCCAGCATTTT.